This entry is about one T cell receptor beta chain. These data originate in a study of blood T cell repertoires in COVID-19. The overall study: The United States, Italy and Spain were the sources of the acute and convalescent COVID-19 samples.

TCRdb's copy holds only in-frame clones and misses some; the assay was immunoSEQ multiplex PCR. The table has over 100,000 clones, over 75% seen once. This clonotype was sampled from a woman in her fifties or sixties with acute or convalescent COVID-19. Sequenced sample: peripheral blood.

In DNA form, the CDR3 reads TGTGCCAGTAGTATCGCGCTTACTAGCACAGATACGCAGTATTTT. The encoded protein is CASSIALTSTDTQYF. The chain is built from TRBV19 and TRBJ2-3; D ambiguous. Looked up from germline, CDR1 is LNHDA and CDR2 is SQIVND (reference sequence). The CDR3 sequence is 15 residues long. The V and J ends lost 3 bases and 0 bases respectively, with 10 bases between them.